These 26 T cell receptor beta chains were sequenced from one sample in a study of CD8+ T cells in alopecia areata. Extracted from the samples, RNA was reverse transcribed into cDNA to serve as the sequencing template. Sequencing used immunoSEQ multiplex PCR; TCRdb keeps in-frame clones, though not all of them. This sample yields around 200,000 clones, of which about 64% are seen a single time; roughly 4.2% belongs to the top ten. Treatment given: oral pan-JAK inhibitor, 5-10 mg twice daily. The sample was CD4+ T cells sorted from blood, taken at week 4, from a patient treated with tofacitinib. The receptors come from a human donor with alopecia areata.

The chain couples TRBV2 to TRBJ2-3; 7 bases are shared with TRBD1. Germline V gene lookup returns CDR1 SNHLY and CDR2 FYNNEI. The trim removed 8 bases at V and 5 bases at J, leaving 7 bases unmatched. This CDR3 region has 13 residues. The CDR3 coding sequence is TGTGCCAGCGGACAGACAGGGAGAGATACGCAGTATTTT. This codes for CASGQTGRDTQYF.

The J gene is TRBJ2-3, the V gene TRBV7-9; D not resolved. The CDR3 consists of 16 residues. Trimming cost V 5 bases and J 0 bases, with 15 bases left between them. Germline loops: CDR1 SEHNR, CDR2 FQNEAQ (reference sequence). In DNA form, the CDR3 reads TGTGCCAGCAGCGGTACCCGCCTCCGAAGCACAGATACGCAGTATTTT. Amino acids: CASSGTRLRSTDTQYF.

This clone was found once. The CDR3 bases are TGTGCCAGCAGCTCTTTTAAGATCGTTGCGGATGAGCAGTTCTTC. This sequence encodes CASSSFKIVADEQFF. This chain links TRBV5-6 with TRBJ2-1; D gene ambiguous. CDR3 length equals 15 residues. V gave up 3 bases and J gave up 8 bases, with 18 bases separating them. Per the germline V gene, CDR1 is SGHDT and CDR2 is YYEEEE.

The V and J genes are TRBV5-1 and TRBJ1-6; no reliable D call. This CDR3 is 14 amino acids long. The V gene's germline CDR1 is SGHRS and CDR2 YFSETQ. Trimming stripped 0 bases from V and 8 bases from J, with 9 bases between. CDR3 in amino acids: CASSLGGDYSPLHF. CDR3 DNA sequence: TGCGCCAGCAGCTTGGGCGGGGATTATTCACCCCTCCACTTT.

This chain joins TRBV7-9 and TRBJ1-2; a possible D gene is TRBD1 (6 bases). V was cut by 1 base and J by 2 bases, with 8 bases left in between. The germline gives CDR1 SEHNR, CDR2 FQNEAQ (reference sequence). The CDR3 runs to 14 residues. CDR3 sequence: CASSLGQVNYGYTF. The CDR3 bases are TGTGCCAGCAGCTTAGGACAGGTGAACTATGGCTACACCTTC.

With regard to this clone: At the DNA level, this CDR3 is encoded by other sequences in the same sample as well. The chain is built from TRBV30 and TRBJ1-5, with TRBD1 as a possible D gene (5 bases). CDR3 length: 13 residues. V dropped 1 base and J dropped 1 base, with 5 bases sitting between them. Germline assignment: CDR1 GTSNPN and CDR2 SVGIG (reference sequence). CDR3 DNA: TGTGCCTGGAGTGGGGGCAGCAATCAGCCCCAGCATTTT. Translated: CAWSGGSNQPQHF.

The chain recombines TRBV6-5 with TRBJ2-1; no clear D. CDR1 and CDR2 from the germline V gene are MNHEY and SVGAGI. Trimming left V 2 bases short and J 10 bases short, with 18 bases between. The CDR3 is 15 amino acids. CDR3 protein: CASSYEPTSGREQFF. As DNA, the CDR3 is TGTGCCAGCAGTTACGAGCCCACCTCCGGGCGAGAGCAGTTCTTC.

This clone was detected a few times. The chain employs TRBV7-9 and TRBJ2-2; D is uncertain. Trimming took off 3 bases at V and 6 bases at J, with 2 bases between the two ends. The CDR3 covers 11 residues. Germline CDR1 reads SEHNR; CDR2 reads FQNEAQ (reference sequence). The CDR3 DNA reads TGTGCCAGCAGCTTCGCCGGGGAGCTGTTTTTT. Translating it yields CASSFAGELFF.

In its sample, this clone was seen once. The CDR3 region has the DNA TGTGCCTGGAGTGTACGGGGGCACGGGGCTGAAGCTTTCTTT. Protein sequence: CAWSVRGHGAEAFF. The chain couples TRBV30 to TRBJ1-1, with D possibly being TRBD1 (6 bases). The V end was cut by 0 bases, the J end by 6 bases, with 14 bases between. CDR1 GTSNPN and CDR2 SVGIG come from the germline V gene (reference sequence). The CDR3 contains 14 residues.

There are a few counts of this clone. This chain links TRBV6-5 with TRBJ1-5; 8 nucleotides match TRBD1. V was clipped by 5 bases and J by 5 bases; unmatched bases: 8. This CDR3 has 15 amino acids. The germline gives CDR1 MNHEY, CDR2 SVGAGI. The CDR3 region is CASSPGTGKYQPQHF. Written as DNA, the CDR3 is TGTGCCAGCAGTCCCGGGACAGGCAAATATCAGCCCCAGCATTTT.

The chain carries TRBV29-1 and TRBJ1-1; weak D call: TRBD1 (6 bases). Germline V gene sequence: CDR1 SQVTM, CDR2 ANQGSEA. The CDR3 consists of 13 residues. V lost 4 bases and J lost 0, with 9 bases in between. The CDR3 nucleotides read TGCAGCGTTGCGGGACACTTGAACACTGAAGCTTTCTTT. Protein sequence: CSVAGHLNTEAFF.

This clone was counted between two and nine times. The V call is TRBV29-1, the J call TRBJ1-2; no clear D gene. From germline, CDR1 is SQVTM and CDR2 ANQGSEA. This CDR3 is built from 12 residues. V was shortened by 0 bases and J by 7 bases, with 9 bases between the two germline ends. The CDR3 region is CSVEDYVRGYTF. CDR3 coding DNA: TGCAGCGTTGAAGATTATGTCCGTGGCTACACCTTC.

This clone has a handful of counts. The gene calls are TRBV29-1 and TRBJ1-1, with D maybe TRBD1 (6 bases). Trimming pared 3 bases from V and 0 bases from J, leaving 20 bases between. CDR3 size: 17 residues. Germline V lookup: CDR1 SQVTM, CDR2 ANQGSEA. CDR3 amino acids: CSVEGAWGFNMNTEAFF. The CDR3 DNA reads TGCAGCGTTGAGGGGGCGTGGGGATTCAACATGAACACTGAAGCTTTCTTT.

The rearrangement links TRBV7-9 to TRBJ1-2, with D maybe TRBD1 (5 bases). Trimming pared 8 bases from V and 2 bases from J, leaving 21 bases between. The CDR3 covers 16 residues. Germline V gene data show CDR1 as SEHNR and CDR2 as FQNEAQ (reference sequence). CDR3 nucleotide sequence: TGTGCCAGCGAGCTCGGGGGAAACTTACTAAACTATGGCTACACCTTC. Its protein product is CASELGGNLLNYGYTF. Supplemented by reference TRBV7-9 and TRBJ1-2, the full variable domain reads DTGVSQNPRHKITKRGQNVTFRCDPISEHNRLYWYRQTLGQGPEFLTYFQNEAQLEKSRLLSDRFSAERPKGSFSTLEIQRTEQGDSAMYLCASELGGNLLNYGYTFGSGTRLTVV.

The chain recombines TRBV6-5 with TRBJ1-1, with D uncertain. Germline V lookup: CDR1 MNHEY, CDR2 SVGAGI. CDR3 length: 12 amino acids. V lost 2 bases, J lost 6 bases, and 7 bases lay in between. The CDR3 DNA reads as TGTGCCAGCAGTTACAGCGAAGCTGAAGCTTTCTTT. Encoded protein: CASSYSEAEAFF.

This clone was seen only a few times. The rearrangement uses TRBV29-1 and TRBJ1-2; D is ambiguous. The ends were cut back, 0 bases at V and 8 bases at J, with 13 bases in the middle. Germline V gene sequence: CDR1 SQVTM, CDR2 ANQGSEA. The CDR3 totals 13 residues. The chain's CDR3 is CSVEDWRKIGYTF. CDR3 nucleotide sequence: TGCAGCGTTGAAGATTGGAGAAAGATAGGCTACACCTTC.

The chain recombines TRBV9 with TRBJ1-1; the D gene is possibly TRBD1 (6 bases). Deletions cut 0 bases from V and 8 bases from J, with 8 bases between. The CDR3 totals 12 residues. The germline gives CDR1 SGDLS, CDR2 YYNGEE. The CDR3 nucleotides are TGTGCCAGCAGCGTAGGGGACAAAGAAGCTTTCTTT. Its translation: CASSVGDKEAFF. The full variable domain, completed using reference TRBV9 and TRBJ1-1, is DSGVTQTPKHLITATGQRVTLRCSPRSGDLSVYWYQQSLDQGLQFLIQYYNGEERAKGNILERFSAQQFPDLHSELNLSSLELGDSALYFCASSVGDKEAFFGQGTRLTVV.

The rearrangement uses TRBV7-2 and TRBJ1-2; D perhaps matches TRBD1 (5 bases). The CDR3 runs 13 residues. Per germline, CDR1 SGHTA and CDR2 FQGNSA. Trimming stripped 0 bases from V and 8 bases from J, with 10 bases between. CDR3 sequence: CASSLAGQMGYTF. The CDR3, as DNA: TGTGCCAGCAGCTTAGCGGGGCAGATGGGCTACACCTTC.

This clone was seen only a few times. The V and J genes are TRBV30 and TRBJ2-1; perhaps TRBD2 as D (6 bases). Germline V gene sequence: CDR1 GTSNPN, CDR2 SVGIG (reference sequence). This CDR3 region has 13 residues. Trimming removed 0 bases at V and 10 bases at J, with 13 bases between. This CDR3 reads CAWSVGGVGEQFF. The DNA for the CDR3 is TGTGCCTGGAGTGTAGGAGGGGTGGGAGAGCAGTTCTTC.

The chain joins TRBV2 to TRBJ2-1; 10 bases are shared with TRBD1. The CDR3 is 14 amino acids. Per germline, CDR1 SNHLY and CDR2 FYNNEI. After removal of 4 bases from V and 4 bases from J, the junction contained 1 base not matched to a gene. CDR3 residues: CASSGQGAYNEQFF. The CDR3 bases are TGTGCCAGCAGTGGACAGGGGGCTTACAATGAGCAGTTCTTC.

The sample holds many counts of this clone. CDR3 amino acids: CASSTAGTGGEKLFF. For the CDR3, the DNA is TGCGCCAGCAGCACGGCCGGGACAGGGGGCGAAAAACTGTTTTTT. V gene TRBV5-1 combines with J gene TRBJ1-4; 12 bases align to TRBD1. V lost 4 bases and J lost 8; bases outside the gene matches: 6. This CDR3 is built from 15 residues. The germline gives CDR1 SGHRS, CDR2 YFSETQ.

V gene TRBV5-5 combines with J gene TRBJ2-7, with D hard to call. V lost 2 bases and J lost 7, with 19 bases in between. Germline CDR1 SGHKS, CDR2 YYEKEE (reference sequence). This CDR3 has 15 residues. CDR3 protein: CASSFNSGPPVEQYF. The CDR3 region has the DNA TGTGCCAGCAGCTTCAATTCCGGGCCGCCCGTTGAGCAGTACTTC.

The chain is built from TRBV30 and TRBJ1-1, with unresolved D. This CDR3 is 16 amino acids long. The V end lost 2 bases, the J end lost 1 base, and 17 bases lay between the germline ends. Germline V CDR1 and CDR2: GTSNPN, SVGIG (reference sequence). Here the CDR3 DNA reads TGTGCCTGGAGTCTCGGGATAAAGCACAAGAACACTGAAGCTTTCTTT. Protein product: CAWSLGIKHKNTEAFF.

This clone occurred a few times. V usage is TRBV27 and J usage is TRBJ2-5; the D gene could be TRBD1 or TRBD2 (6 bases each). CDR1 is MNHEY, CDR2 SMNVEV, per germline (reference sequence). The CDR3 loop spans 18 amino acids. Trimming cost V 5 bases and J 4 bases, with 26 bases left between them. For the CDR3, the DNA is TGTGCCAGCAGTCCCACAAACCCCTTAGGGGGGACTGGAGAGACCCAGTACTTC. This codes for CASSPTNPLGGTGETQYF.

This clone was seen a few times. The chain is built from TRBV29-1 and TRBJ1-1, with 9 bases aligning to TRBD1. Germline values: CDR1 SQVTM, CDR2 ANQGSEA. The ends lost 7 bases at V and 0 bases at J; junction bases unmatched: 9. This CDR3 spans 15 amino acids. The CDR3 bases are TGCAGCGCGGGGGGACAGGGACGAATGAACACTGAAGCTTTCTTT. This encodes CSAGGQGRMNTEAFF.

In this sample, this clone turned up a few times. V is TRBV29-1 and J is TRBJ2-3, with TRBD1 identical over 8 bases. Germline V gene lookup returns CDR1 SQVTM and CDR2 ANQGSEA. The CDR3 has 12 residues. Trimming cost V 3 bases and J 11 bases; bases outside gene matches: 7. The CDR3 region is CSVDRGQVGQYF. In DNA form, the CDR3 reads TGCAGCGTTGACAGGGGGCAAGTGGGGCAGTATTTT.